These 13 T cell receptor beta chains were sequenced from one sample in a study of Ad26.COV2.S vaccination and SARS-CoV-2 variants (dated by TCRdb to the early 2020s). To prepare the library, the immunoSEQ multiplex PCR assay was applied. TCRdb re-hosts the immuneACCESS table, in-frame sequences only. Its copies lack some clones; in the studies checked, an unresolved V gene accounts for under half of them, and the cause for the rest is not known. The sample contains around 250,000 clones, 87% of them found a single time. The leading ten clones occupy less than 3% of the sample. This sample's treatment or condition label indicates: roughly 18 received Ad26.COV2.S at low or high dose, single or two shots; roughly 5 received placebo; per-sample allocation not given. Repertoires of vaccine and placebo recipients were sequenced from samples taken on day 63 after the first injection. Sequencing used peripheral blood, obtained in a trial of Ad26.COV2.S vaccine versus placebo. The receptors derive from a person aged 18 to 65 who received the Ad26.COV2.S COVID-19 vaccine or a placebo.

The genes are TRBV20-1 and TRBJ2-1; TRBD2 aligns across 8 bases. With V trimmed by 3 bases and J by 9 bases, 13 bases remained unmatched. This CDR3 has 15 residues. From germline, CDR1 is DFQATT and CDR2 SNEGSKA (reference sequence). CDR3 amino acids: CSASPPGGTRREQFF. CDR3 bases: TGCAGTGCTAGTCCCCCGGGGGGGACCAGGCGTGAGCAGTTCTTC.

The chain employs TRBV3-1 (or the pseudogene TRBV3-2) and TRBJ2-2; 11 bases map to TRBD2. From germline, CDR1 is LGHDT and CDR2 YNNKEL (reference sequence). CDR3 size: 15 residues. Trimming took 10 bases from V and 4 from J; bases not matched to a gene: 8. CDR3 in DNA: TGTGCCACCACATTTCTAGCGGGGGGCACCGGGGAGCTGTTTTTT. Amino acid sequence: CATTFLAGGTGELFF.

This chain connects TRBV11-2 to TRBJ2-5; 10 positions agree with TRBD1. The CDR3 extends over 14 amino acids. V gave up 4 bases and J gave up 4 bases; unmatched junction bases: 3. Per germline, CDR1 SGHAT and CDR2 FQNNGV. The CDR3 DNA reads TGTGCCAGCAGCTATGACAGGGGGCGAGAGACCCAGTACTTC. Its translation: CASSYDRGRETQYF. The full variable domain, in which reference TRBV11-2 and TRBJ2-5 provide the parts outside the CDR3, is EAGVAQSPRYKIIEKRQSVAFWCNPISGHATLYWYQQILGQGPKLLIQFQNNGVVDDSQLPKDRFSAERLKGVDSTLKIQPAKLEDSAVYLCASSYDRGRETQYFGPGTRLLVL.

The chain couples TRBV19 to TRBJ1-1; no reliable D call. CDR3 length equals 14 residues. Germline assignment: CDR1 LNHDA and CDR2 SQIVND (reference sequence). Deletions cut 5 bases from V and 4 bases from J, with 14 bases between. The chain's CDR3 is CASSSGHDPTEAFF. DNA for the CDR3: TGTGCCAGTAGTTCGGGCCACGACCCCACTGAAGCTTTCTTT.

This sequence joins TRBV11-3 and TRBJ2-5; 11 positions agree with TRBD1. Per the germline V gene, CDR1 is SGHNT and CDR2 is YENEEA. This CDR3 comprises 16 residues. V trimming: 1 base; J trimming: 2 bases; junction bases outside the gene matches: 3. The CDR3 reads CASSLVWDRGQETQYF. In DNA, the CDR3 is TGTGCCAGCAGCTTAGTGTGGGACAGGGGGCAAGAGACCCAGTACTTC.

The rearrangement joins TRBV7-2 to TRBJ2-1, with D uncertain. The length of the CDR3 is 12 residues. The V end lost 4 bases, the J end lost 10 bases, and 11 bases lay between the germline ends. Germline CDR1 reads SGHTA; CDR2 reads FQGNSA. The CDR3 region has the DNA TGTGCCAGCAGCTCCTTCACCGGGGAGCAGTTCTTC. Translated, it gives CASSSFTGEQFF.

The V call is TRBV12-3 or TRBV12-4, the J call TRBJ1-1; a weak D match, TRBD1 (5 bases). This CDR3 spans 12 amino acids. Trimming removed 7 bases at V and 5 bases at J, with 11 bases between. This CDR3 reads CASTWGGTEAFF. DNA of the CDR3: TGTGCCAGCACCTGGGGGGGAACTGAAGCTTTCTTT.

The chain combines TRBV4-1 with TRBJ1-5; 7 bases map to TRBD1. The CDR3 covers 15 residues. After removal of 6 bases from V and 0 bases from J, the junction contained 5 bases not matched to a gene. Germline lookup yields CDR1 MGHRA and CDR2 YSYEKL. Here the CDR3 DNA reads TGCGCCAGCAGGCCCGACAGGGTTAGCAATCAGCCCCAGCATTTT. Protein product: CASRPDRVSNQPQHF.

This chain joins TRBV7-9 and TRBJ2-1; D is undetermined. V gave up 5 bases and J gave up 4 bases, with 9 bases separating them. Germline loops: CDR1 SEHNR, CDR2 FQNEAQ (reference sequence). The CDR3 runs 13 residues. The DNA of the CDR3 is TGTGCCAGCAGCGGGATGGGATACAATGAGCAGTTCTTC. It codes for CASSGMGYNEQFF.

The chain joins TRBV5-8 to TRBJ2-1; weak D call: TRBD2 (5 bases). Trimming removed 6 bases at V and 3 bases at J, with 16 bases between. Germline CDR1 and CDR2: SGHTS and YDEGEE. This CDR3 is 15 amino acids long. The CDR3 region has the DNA TGTGCCAGCACCCCCGGATGGAGGCGCTACAATGAGCAGTTCTTC. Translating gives CASTPGWRRYNEQFF.

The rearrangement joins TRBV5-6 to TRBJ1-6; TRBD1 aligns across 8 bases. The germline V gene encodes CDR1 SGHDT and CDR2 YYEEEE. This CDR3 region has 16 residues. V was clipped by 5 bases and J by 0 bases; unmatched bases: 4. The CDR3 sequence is CASSWTGSSYNSPLHF. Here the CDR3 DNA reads TGTGCCAGCAGTTGGACAGGGAGCTCCTATAATTCACCCCTCCACTTT.

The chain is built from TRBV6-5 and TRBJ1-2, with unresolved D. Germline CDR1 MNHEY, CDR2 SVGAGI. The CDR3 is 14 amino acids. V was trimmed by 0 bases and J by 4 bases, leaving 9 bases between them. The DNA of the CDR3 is TGTGCCAGCAGTTACTCGAAGTGGATCTATGGCTACACCTTC. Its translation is CASSYSKWIYGYTF.

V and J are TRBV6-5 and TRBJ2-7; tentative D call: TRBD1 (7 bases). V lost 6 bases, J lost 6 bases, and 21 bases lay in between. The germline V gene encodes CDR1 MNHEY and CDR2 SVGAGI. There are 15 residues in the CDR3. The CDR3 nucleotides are TGTGCCAGCAGACTACTAGTCAGGGGGGTTTCCGAGCAGTACTTC. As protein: CASRLLVRGVSEQYF.